A single sample is the source of the 32 T cell receptor beta chains below, sequenced in a study of T cell responses to AZD1222 COVID-19 vaccine. TCRdb keeps only in-frame clones here, not all; method: immunoSEQ multiplex PCR. The table lists roughly 180,000 clones, 91% of them singletons, with less than 2% in the top ten. The specimen was peripheral blood, collected 28 days after the second AZD1222 dose. The receptors were gathered from an adult who received the AZD1222 COVID-19 vaccine.

The V gene is TRBV5-6, the J gene TRBJ2-7; tentative D call: TRBD1 (5 bases). The V gene's germline CDR1 is SGHDT and CDR2 YYEEEE. The CDR3 sequence is 15 residues long. The ends were cut back, 5 bases at V and 2 bases at J, with 17 bases in the middle. The DNA for the CDR3 is TGTGCCAGCAGACCGTTTTCAGGGTCCGCCTACGAGCAGTACTTC. Translated, it gives CASRPFSGSAYEQYF.

V usage is TRBV7-6 and J usage is TRBJ2-3; tentative D call: TRBD2 (5 bases). The germline V gene encodes CDR1 SGHVS and CDR2 FNYEAQ. Trimming removed 5 bases from V and 7 bases from J, with 19 bases in between. The CDR3 totals 15 residues. This CDR3 reads CASSPDQKRGNTQYF. In DNA form, the CDR3 reads TGTGCCAGCAGCCCCGACCAAAAAAGAGGGAATACGCAGTATTTT.

This chain links TRBV3-1 (or the pseudogene TRBV3-2) with TRBJ2-1; TRBD2 aligns across 10 bases. The CDR3 is 17 amino acids. Germline V gene data show CDR1 as LGHDT and CDR2 as YNNKEL (reference sequence). V was clipped by 4 bases and J by 0 bases; unmatched bases: 6. CDR3 coding DNA: TGTGCCAGCAGCCCAGGACTAGCGGATCCCTCCTACAATGAGCAGTTCTTC. Amino acid sequence: CASSPGLADPSYNEQFF.

CDR3 protein: CASSYPPGEQYF. The CDR3 nucleotides are TGTGCCAGCTCGTATCCTCCCGGGGAGCAGTACTTC. The chain uses TRBV6-6 and TRBJ2-7, with unresolved D. The V gene lost 8 bases and the J gene lost 7 bases, with 15 bases spanning the gap. The CDR3 sequence is 12 residues long. Germline V CDR1 and CDR2: MNHNY, SVGAGI (reference sequence).

V gene TRBV5-4 combines with J gene TRBJ1-5; D is unclear. CDR1 is SGHNT, CDR2 YYREEE, per germline (reference sequence). Deletions cut 3 bases from V and 4 bases from J, with 11 bases between. The CDR3 extends over 14 amino acids. CDR3 coding DNA: TGTGCCAGCAGCTGCCCAACAAGGAATCAGCCCCAGCATTTT. Translating it yields CASSCPTRNQPQHF. Filled out from reference TRBV5-4 and TRBJ1-5, the complete variable domain reads ETGVTQSPTHLIKTRGQQVTLRCSSQSGHNTVSWYQQALGQGPQFIFQYYREEENGRGNFPPRFSGLQFPNYSSELNVNALELDDSALYLCASSCPTRNQPQHFGDGTRLSIL.

The chain employs TRBV18 and TRBJ1-4; D is ambiguous. This CDR3 contains 13 residues. The V gene lost 3 bases and the J gene lost 8 bases, with 10 bases spanning the gap. Germline CDR1 is KGHSH and CDR2 is LQKENI. The CDR3 reads CASSPRNGEKLFF. CDR3 sequence (DNA): TGTGCCAGCTCACCGAGGAATGGCGAAAAACTGTTTTTT.

The chain employs TRBV10-2 and TRBJ1-1, with TRBD1 matching over 7 bases. V shed 5 bases, J shed 1 base, and the junction held 7 bases outside the gene matches. The CDR3 extends over 15 amino acids. Germline values: CDR1 WSHSY, CDR2 SAAADI. This CDR3 is CASSPGQAGNTEAFF. CDR3 in DNA: TGCGCCAGCAGTCCCGGACAGGCGGGGAACACTGAAGCTTTCTTT.

V is TRBV18 and J is TRBJ2-7, with D unresolved. The CDR3 totals 12 residues. Germline V gene lookup returns CDR1 KGHSH and CDR2 LQKENI. The V gene lost 3 bases and the J gene lost 0 bases, with 3 bases spanning the gap. CDR3 nucleotides: TGTGCCAGCTCACCCGCCTCCTACGAGCAGTACTTC. Translating it yields CASSPASYEQYF. Based on the CDR3 plus reference TRBV18 and TRBJ2-7, the full variable domain is NAGVMQNPRHLVRRRGQEARLRCSPMKGHSHVYWYRQLPEEGLKFMVYLQKENIIDESGMPKERFSAEFPKEGPSILRIQQVVRGDSAAYFCASSPASYEQYFGPGTRLTVT.

This sequence joins TRBV6-2 or TRBV6-3 and TRBJ2-7, with D possibly matching TRBD1 (6 bases). Trimming removed 4 bases at V and 1 base at J, with 11 bases between. This CDR3 region has 14 residues. Germline V gene lookup returns CDR1 MNHEY and CDR2 SVGEGT. The DNA of the CDR3 is TGTGCCAGCAGTTGGAGCAGGGGTTCCTACGAGCAGTACTTC. This gives the protein CASSWSRGSYEQYF.

The rearrangement joins TRBV9 to TRBJ2-1; 13 nucleotides match TRBD2. V dropped 0 bases and J dropped 7; count of bases not matched to a gene: 4. CDR1 and CDR2 (germline): SGDLS, YYNGEE. The CDR3 loop spans 16 amino acids. The CDR3: CASSVGGTSGINEQFF. CDR3 nucleotide sequence: TGTGCCAGCAGCGTAGGCGGGACTAGCGGGATAAATGAGCAGTTCTTC.

In nucleotides, the CDR3 is TGTGCCAGCCACTACGGACAGGACGATAGCAATCAGCCCCAGCATTTT. Translation: CASHYGQDDSNQPQHF. The chain links TRBV19 to TRBJ1-5; 7 bases line up with TRBD1. Trimming removed 9 bases from V and 0 bases from J; junction bases left unmatched: 11. The CDR3 spans 16 residues. Germline CDR1 reads LNHDA; CDR2 reads SQIVND (reference sequence).

This clone appeared once. The chain carries TRBV29-1 and TRBJ1-1; unclear D gene. V lost 1 base to trimming and J lost 0 bases, with 6 bases between them. This CDR3 has 13 residues. Per the germline V gene, CDR1 is SQVTM and CDR2 is ANQGSEA. The CDR3: CSVEGIMNTEAFF. CDR3 DNA sequence: TGCAGCGTTGAAGGGATCATGAACACTGAAGCTTTCTTT. Together with reference TRBV29-1 and TRBJ1-1, the CDR3 gives the full variable domain: SAVISQKPSRDICQRGTSLTIQCQVDSQVTMMFWYRQQPGQSLTLIATANQGSEATYESGFVIDKFPISRPNLTFSTLTVSNMSPEDSSIYLCSVEGIMNTEAFFGQGTRLTVV.

Only one count was recorded for this clone. This chain uses TRBV5-6 with TRBJ2-1; 13 nucleotides match TRBD2. CDR1 SGHDT and CDR2 YYEEEE come from the germline V gene. Trimming removed 7 bases from V and 7 bases from J; junction bases left unmatched: 5. The CDR3 totals 14 residues. CDR3 residues: CASEGLAGWNEQFF. DNA for the CDR3: TGTGCCAGCGAGGGACTAGCGGGATGGAATGAGCAGTTCTTC. Variable domain in full (rest from reference TRBV5-6 and TRBJ2-1): DAGVTQSPTHLIKTRGQQVTLRCSPKSGHDTVSWYQQALGQGPQFIFQYYEEEERQRGNFPDRFSGHQFPNYSSELNVNALLLGDSALYLCASEGLAGWNEQFFGPGTRLTVL.

This rearrangement joins TRBV19 to TRBJ2-1; 7 nucleotides align to TRBD2. The CDR3 loop spans 16 amino acids. Germline-derived CDR1 and CDR2 are LNHDA and SQIVND (reference sequence). V trimming: 0 bases; J trimming: 0 bases; junction bases outside the gene matches: 2. CDR3 loop: CASSIDASGSYNEQFF. The CDR3 region has the DNA TGTGCCAGTAGTATAGACGCTAGCGGCTCCTACAATGAGCAGTTCTTC.

The CDR3 sequence is CASSPSDREDQPQHF. CDR3 DNA sequence: TGTGCCAGCAGCCCTTCGGACAGGGAGGATCAGCCCCAGCATTTT. The V gene is TRBV9, the J gene TRBJ1-5; the match to TRBD1 covers 8 bases. The ends lost 4 bases at V and 5 bases at J; junction bases unmatched: 8. Germline-derived CDR1 and CDR2 are SGDLS and YYNGEE. The CDR3 has 15 residues.

The chain carries TRBV19 and TRBJ1-2; D perhaps matches TRBD1 (6 bases). Germline values: CDR1 LNHDA, CDR2 SQIVND (reference sequence). The CDR3 covers 15 residues. V dropped 4 bases and J dropped 8 bases, with 20 bases sitting between them. The CDR3 region has the DNA TGTGCCAGTAGTAGAACCAGGGGAATGGTCGTGGGCTACACCTTC. Its protein product is CASSRTRGMVVGYTF.

The rearrangement links TRBV11-2 to TRBJ1-1; a possible D gene is TRBD1 (5 bases). V was trimmed by 1 base and J by 3 bases, leaving 15 bases between them. CDR1 is SGHAT and CDR2 is FQNNGV in the germline V gene. This CDR3 spans 16 amino acids. The CDR3 loop reads CASSLARGGMDTEAFF. CDR3 bases: TGTGCCAGCAGCTTAGCTAGGGGAGGGATGGACACTGAAGCTTTCTTT.

The table lists this clone with a count of one. CDR3: CASSGQGRSEAFF. The CDR3 DNA is TGTGCCAGCTCCGGACAGGGAAGGTCTGAAGCTTTCTTT. The chain links TRBV18 to TRBJ1-1; TRBD1 matches 8 bases. This CDR3 region has 13 residues. With V trimmed by 6 bases and J by 6 bases, 6 bases remained unmatched. Per the germline V gene, CDR1 is KGHSH and CDR2 is LQKENI.

The chain couples TRBV3-1 (or the pseudogene TRBV3-2) to TRBJ1-6, with 9 bases lining up with TRBD1. The CDR3 runs to 15 residues. The trim removed 4 bases at V and 9 bases at J, leaving 7 bases unmatched. Germline CDR1 reads LGHDT; CDR2 reads YNNKEL (reference sequence). The CDR3 is CASSLQGATGSPLHF. Written as DNA, the CDR3 is TGTGCCAGCAGCCTACAGGGGGCTACGGGTTCACCCCTCCACTTT.

This CDR3 is CASSPGGPLSYNEQFF. The CDR3 bases are TGTGCCAGCAGCCCCGGGGGGCCTCTATCCTACAATGAGCAGTTCTTC. V gene TRBV7-2 combines with J gene TRBJ2-1, with D maybe TRBD2 (7 bases). The V end lost 5 bases, the J end lost 1 base, and 15 bases lay between the germline ends. CDR1 and CDR2 from the germline V gene are SGHTA and FQGNSA. The CDR3 runs to 16 residues. The full variable domain, with the rest looked up from reference TRBV7-2 and TRBJ2-1, is GAGVSQSPSNKVTEKGKDVELRCDPISGHTALYWYRQSLGQGLEFLIYFQGNSAPDKSGLPSDRFSAERTGGSVSTLTIQRTQQEDSAVYLCASSPGGPLSYNEQFFGPGTRLTVL.

The chain uses TRBV5-1 and TRBJ2-5, with 7 positions matching TRBD1. The J segment lost 5 bases and the V segment lost 4 bases, leaving 5 bases of the junction unmatched. This CDR3 comprises 13 residues. The germline V gene encodes CDR1 SGHRS and CDR2 YFSETQ. The CDR3 reads CASSQGDVETQYF. As DNA, the CDR3 is TGCGCCAGCAGCCAGGGGGATGTGGAGACCCAGTACTTC. The full variable domain, its missing parts supplied by reference TRBV5-1 and TRBJ2-5, is KAGVTQTPRYLIKTRGQQVTLSCSPISGHRSVSWYQQTPGQGLQFLFEYFSETQRNKGNFPGRFSGRQFSNSRSEMNVSTLELGDSALYLCASSQGDVETQYFGPGTRLLVL.

The chain has TRBV2 and TRBJ2-5, with D possibly TRBD1 on 6 matching bases. The CDR3 length is 15 residues. V lost 5 bases to trimming and J lost 1 base, with 14 bases between them. Germline loops: CDR1 SNHLY, CDR2 FYNNEI. In DNA, the CDR3 is TGTGCCAGCAGTAAACAGGGAGCCCCCCAAGAGACCCAGTACTTC. It translates to CASSKQGAPQETQYF.

This rearrangement joins TRBV4-2 to TRBJ2-7, with 8 positions matching TRBD1. The germline V gene encodes CDR1 LGHNA and CDR2 YNFKEQ. Losses at the gene ends were 4 bases for V and 2 bases for J; bases not matched to a gene: 4. There are 14 residues in the CDR3. The CDR3: CASSPGTGAYEQYF. CDR3 coding DNA: TGTGCCAGCAGCCCCGGGACAGGAGCCTACGAGCAGTACTTC.

The gene calls are TRBV5-5 and TRBJ2-7, with no clear D. V shed 5 bases and J shed 4 bases, with 7 bases lying between them. The CDR3 is 11 residues long. The germline V gene has CDR1 SGHKS and CDR2 YYEKEE (reference sequence). CDR3 DNA: TGTGCCAGCAGGGACCCATACGAGCAGTACTTC. Protein product: CASRDPYEQYF.

The rearrangement links TRBV7-9 to TRBJ2-7, with D possibly matching TRBD2 (6 bases). This CDR3 is built from 19 residues. Trimming pared 1 base from V and 2 bases from J, leaving 24 bases between. Germline loops: CDR1 SEHNR, CDR2 FQNEAQ (reference sequence). DNA of the CDR3: TGTGCCAGCAGCTTAGGCATAAGATCCGCGGGACGCCACACCTACGAGCAGTACTTC. This translates into CASSLGIRSAGRHTYEQYF. Full variable domain (remainder filled in from reference TRBV7-9 and TRBJ2-7): DTGVSQNPRHKITKRGQNVTFRCDPISEHNRLYWYRQTLGQGPEFLTYFQNEAQLEKSRLLSDRFSAERPKGSFSTLEIQRTEQGDSAMYLCASSLGIRSAGRHTYEQYFGPGTRLTVT.

V and J are TRBV5-4 and TRBJ2-1, with D uncertain. The V gene's germline CDR1 is SGHNT and CDR2 YYREEE (reference sequence). The CDR3 is made up of 14 amino acids. V lost 0 bases and J lost 0, with 4 bases in between. The CDR3 protein is CASSLASSYNEQFF. Here the CDR3 DNA reads TGTGCCAGCAGCTTGGCTTCCTCCTACAATGAGCAGTTCTTC.

This clone was counted only a few times. The V call is TRBV4-2, the J call TRBJ1-3, with 7 bases that match TRBD1. Germline lookup yields CDR1 LGHNA and CDR2 YNFKEQ. J gave up 2 bases and V 6 bases, and 4 bases lay outside the gene matches. The CDR3 runs 14 residues. CDR3 coding DNA: TGTGCCAGCAGTAGGGGACAGCCTGGAAACACCATATATTTT. It translates to CASSRGQPGNTIYF.

Comments on this clone: Other DNA sequences in this sample translate to the same CDR3. This chain links TRBV4-1 with TRBJ1-1; 7 bases fit TRBD1. This CDR3 spans 15 amino acids. The V gene's germline CDR1 is MGHRA and CDR2 YSYEKL. Trimming removed 1 base from V and 2 bases from J; junction bases left unmatched: 4. CDR3 sequence: CASSQVDRENTEAFF. The CDR3 DNA reads as TGCGCCAGCAGCCAAGTAGACAGGGAAAACACTGAAGCTTTCTTT.

The chain employs TRBV27 and TRBJ2-7; TRBD2 matches at 10 bases. Losses at the gene ends were 9 bases for V and 4 bases for J; bases not matched to a gene: 3. The CDR3 is made up of 12 amino acids. Germline values: CDR1 MNHEY, CDR2 SMNVEV (reference sequence). CDR3 nucleotide sequence: TGTGCCAGAGCGGGAGGGCCATACGAGCAGTACTTC. Translation gives CARAGGPYEQYF.

This chain connects TRBV5-4 to TRBJ2-5; 11 nucleotides align to TRBD2. This CDR3 region has 15 residues. V was clipped by 0 bases and J by 4 bases; unmatched bases: 2. The germline V gene has CDR1 SGHNT and CDR2 YYREEE (reference sequence). CDR3 protein: CASSLGLAGRETQYF. The CDR3 region has the DNA TGTGCCAGCAGCTTGGGACTAGCGGGAAGAGAGACCCAGTACTTC.

The chain combines TRBV9 with TRBJ1-5; no definite D call. Trimming took 2 bases from V and 2 from J, leaving 11 bases between them. The CDR3 consists of 15 residues. Germline CDR1 is SGDLS and CDR2 is YYNGEE. The CDR3 protein is CASSVTGMGNQPQHF. The CDR3 nucleotides are TGTGCCAGCAGCGTCACGGGGATGGGCAATCAGCCCCAGCATTTT.

This chain links TRBV7-8 with TRBJ2-7; D is uncertain. CDR1 and CDR2 (germline): SGHVS, FQNEAQ. Trimming took 8 bases from V and 1 from J, leaving 9 bases between them. The CDR3 covers 12 residues. CDR3 coding DNA: TGTGCCAGCGCCGAGTCGTCCTACGAGCAGTACTTC. Its translation is CASAESSYEQYF.